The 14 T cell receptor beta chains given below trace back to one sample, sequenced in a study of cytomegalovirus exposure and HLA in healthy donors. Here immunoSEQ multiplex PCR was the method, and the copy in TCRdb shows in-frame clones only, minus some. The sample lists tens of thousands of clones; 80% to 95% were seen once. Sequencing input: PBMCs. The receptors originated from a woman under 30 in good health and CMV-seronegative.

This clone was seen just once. CDR3 sequence: CASGSGGYNTEAFF. The CDR3 nucleotides read TGTGCTAGTGGGTCAGGGGGTTATAACACTGAAGCTTTCTTT. The chain is built from TRBV12-5 and TRBJ1-1, with TRBD1 matching over 7 bases. CDR1 and CDR2 (germline): LGHNT, FRNRAP. The CDR3 loop spans 14 amino acids. Trimming removed 6 bases from V and 2 bases from J; junction bases left unmatched: 6.

The CDR3 DNA sequence: TGCGCCAGCAGCCAAGAACTCGGACAGGGGAATGAAAAACTGTTTTTT. Its protein product is CASSQELGQGNEKLFF. The J gene is TRBJ1-4, the V gene TRBV4-3; 9 bases are shared with TRBD1. This CDR3 spans 16 amino acids. Germline V gene sequence: CDR1 LGHNA, CDR2 YSLEER. V dropped 0 bases and J dropped 5; count of bases not matched to a gene: 4.

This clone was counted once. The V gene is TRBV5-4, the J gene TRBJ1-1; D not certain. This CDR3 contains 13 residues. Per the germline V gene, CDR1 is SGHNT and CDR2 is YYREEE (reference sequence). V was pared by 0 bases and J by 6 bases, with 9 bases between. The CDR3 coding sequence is TGTGCCAGCAGCTTGGCGGTCGGGGCTGAAGCTTTCTTT. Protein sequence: CASSLAVGAEAFF.

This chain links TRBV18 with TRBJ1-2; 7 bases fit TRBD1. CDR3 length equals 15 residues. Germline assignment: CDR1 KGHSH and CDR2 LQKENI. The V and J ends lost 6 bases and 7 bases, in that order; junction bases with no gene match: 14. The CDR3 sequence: CASSQRTGVDSGYTF. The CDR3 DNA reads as TGTGCCAGCTCCCAACGGACAGGAGTGGATAGTGGCTACACCTTC.

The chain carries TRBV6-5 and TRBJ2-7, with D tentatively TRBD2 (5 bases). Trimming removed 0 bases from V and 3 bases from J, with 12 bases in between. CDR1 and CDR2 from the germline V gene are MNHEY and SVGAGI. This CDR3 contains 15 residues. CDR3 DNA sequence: TGTGCCAGCAGTTACTCGAGGGTCGGTTACTACGAGCAGTACGTC. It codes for CASSYSRVGYYEQYV.

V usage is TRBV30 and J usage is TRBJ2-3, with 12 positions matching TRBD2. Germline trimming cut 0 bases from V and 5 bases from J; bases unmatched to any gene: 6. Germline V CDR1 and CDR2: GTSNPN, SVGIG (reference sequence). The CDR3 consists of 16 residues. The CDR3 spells CAWSVLAGGPGDTQYF. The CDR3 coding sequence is TGTGCCTGGAGTGTTCTAGCGGGAGGGCCGGGAGATACGCAGTATTTT.

In DNA form, the CDR3 reads TGTGCCAGCATACTCCGCAATGAGCAGTTCTTC. Its translation is CASILRNEQFF. The chain employs TRBV28 and TRBJ2-1, with no clear D. The CDR3 extends over 11 amino acids. V gave up 7 bases and J gave up 6 bases, with 7 bases separating them. Germline lookup yields CDR1 MDHEN and CDR2 SYDVKM.

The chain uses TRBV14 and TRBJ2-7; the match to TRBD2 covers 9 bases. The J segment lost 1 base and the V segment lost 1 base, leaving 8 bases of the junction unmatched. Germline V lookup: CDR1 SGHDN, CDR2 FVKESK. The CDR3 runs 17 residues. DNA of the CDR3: TGTGCCAGCAGCCAAGCTAGCGGGATATGGGGATCCTACGAGCAGTACGTC. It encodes CASSQASGIWGSYEQYV.

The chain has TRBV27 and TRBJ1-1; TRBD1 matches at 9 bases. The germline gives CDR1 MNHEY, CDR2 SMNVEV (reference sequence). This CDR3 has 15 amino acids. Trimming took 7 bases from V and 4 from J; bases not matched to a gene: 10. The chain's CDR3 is CASTLGQGRGTEAFF. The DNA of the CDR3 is TGTGCCAGCACTCTGGGACAGGGTCGGGGCACTGAAGCTTTCTTT.

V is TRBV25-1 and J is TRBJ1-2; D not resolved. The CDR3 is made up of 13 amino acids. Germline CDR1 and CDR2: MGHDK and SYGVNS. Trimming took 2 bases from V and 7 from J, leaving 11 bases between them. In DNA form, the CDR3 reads TGTGCCAGCAGTGAAGATCCGACGGGTGGCTACACCTTC. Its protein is CASSEDPTGGYTF.

The CDR3 protein is CASRATGGGYGYTF. The CDR3 DNA is TGTGCCAGCAGGGCTACAGGGGGCGGCTATGGCTACACCTTC. The chain is built from TRBV27 and TRBJ1-2, with 9 positions matching TRBD1. Germline-derived CDR1 and CDR2 are MNHEY and SMNVEV (reference sequence). The CDR3 consists of 14 residues. The ends lost 6 bases at V and 4 bases at J; junction bases unmatched: 6.

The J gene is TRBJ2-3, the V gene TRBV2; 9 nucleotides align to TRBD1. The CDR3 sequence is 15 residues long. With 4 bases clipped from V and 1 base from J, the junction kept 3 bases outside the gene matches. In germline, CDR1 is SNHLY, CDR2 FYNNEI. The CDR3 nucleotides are TGTGCCAGCAGTGGGGGACAGGGAGGCACAGATACGCAGTATTTT. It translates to CASSGGQGGTDTQYF.

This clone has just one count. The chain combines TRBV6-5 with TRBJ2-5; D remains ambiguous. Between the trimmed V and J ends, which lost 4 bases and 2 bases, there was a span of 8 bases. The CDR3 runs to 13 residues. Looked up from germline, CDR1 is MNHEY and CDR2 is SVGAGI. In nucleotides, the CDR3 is TGTGCCAGCAGTTCACCCGGGCAAGAGACCCAGTACTTC. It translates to CASSSPGQETQYF.

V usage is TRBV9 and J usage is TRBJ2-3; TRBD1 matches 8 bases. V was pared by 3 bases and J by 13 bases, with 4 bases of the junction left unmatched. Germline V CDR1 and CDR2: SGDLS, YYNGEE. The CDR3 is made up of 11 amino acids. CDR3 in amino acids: CASSDNRGKYF. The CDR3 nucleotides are TGTGCCAGCAGCGATAACAGGGGGAAGTATTTT.